A single sample gave rise to the 24 T cell receptor beta chains below, sequenced in a study of blood T cell repertoires in COVID-19. Sequencing used immunoSEQ multiplex PCR; TCRdb keeps in-frame clones, though not all of them. Seen here are about 480,000 clones, around nine tenths observed once, and the top ten hold 1.5% to 2%. Sequencing used PBMCs or T cells enriched from blood (not recorded which). These receptors all stem from a woman aged 40 to 50 who had recovered from COVID-19.

The chain recombines TRBV7-8 with TRBJ2-1; D remains ambiguous. The CDR3 sequence is 15 residues long. Trimming took 0 bases from V and 5 from J, leaving 11 bases between them. Germline CDR1 SGHVS, CDR2 FQNEAQ. CDR3 residues: CASSLAMYSDNEQFF. The CDR3 DNA sequence: TGTGCCAGCAGCTTAGCGATGTATTCAGACAATGAGCAGTTCTTC.

This clone was observed many times. V is TRBV4-3 and J is TRBJ1-2, with D perhaps matching TRBD1 (5 bases). V was pared by 1 base and J by 5 bases, with 14 bases between. CDR1 and CDR2 from the germline V gene are LGHNA and YSLEER. The CDR3 consists of 15 residues. Here the CDR3 DNA reads TGCGCCAGCAGCCAAGGGCAGGGTTTACGGTATGGCTACACCTTC. This encodes CASSQGQGLRYGYTF.

The sample holds one count of this clone. The chain has TRBV20-1 and TRBJ2-1; 8 bases agree with TRBD2. Unmatched junction bases numbered 8, after V lost 3 bases and J lost 4 bases. Per germline, CDR1 DFQATT and CDR2 SNEGSKA (reference sequence). This CDR3 has 15 amino acids. The CDR3, as DNA: TGCAGTGCTAGTAGTCCTAGCGGGTTTTACAATGAGCAGTTCTTC. It codes for CSASSPSGFYNEQFF.

This chain connects TRBV29-1 to TRBJ2-3; weak D call: TRBD2 (5 bases). The V and J ends lost 7 bases and 8 bases respectively, with 25 bases between them. CDR1 SQVTM and CDR2 ANQGSEA come from the germline V gene. The CDR3 spans 15 residues. The CDR3 nucleotides read TGCAGCGCCGGCCCCGGACTCAAGGAGAGACGTACGCAGTATTTT. Translation gives CSAGPGLKERRTQYF.

This chain uses TRBV14 with TRBJ1-1, with D maybe TRBD1 (6 bases). Germline-derived CDR1 and CDR2 are SGHDN and FVKESK. The CDR3 extends over 17 amino acids. Trimming removed 3 bases from V and 4 bases from J, with 21 bases in between. CDR3 bases: TGTGCCAGCAGCCACCCTCCAGGCGGGGGGCTCGGCACTGAAGCTTTCTTT. This codes for CASSHPPGGGLGTEAFF.

The gene calls are TRBV19 and TRBJ1-2; no clear D. Germline V gene lookup returns CDR1 LNHDA and CDR2 SQIVND (reference sequence). The V gene lost 5 bases and the J gene lost 0 bases, with 22 bases spanning the gap. The CDR3 totals 18 residues. CDR3 in DNA: TGTGCCAGTAGTGAAAAGACTGTGACGGAAATTACTAACTATGGCTACACCTTC. Protein: CASSEKTVTEITNYGYTF.

This chain connects TRBV7-8 to TRBJ1-2, with TRBD1 matching over 8 bases. The CDR3 sequence is 16 residues long. V was clipped by 2 bases and J by 4 bases; unmatched bases: 9. CDR1 and CDR2 (germline): SGHVS, FQNEAQ. Here the CDR3 reads CASSLRVGQGFYGYTF. For the CDR3, the DNA is TGTGCCAGCAGCTTAAGGGTAGGACAGGGATTCTATGGCTACACCTTC.

The rearrangement uses TRBV15 and TRBJ1-4; no firm D call. Between the trimmed V and J ends, which lost 1 base and 3 bases, there was a span of 9 bases. The germline V gene has CDR1 LNHNV and CDR2 YYDKDF (reference sequence). The CDR3 is 15 residues long. CDR3 residues: CATSRGGDSNEKLFF. CDR3 sequence (DNA): TGTGCCACCAGCAGAGGCGGGGATTCTAATGAAAAACTGTTTTTT.

The chain employs TRBV24-1 and TRBJ1-5; D remains unclear. The CDR3 extends over 14 amino acids. Between the trimmed V and J ends, which lost 3 bases and 6 bases, there was a span of 11 bases. Germline V gene data show CDR1 as KGHDR and CDR2 as SFDVKD. The chain's CDR3 is CATSDTRVGQPQHF. The CDR3, as DNA: TGTGCCACCAGTGATACACGGGTAGGTCAGCCCCAGCATTTT.

The chain couples TRBV4-2 to TRBJ2-1, with TRBD2 matching 7 bases. Germline-derived CDR1 and CDR2 are LGHNA and YNFKEQ. Losses at the gene ends were 0 bases for V and 4 bases for J; bases not matched to a gene: 9. The CDR3 totals 17 residues. The CDR3 is CASSQDRSGITYNEQFF. CDR3 DNA sequence: TGTGCCAGCAGCCAAGATCGAAGCGGGATCACTTACAATGAGCAGTTCTTC.

This chain links TRBV6-2 or TRBV6-3 with TRBJ1-2, with TRBD1 matching over 7 bases. Germline V CDR1 and CDR2: MNHEY, SVGEGT. J was trimmed by 4 bases and V by 6 bases; bases with no gene match: 14. This CDR3 spans 16 amino acids. CDR3 DNA: TGTGCCAGCAGCTCCCCCCGACAGGGAGACTCCTATGGCTACACCTTC. Translation: CASSSPRQGDSYGYTF.

This clone turned up a few times. The chain employs TRBV5-6 and TRBJ2-7; D is uncertain. The CDR3 loop spans 13 amino acids. Trimming stripped 0 bases from V and 2 bases from J, with 6 bases between. Germline assignment: CDR1 SGHDT and CDR2 YYEEEE. CDR3 in DNA: TGTGCCAGCAGCTTGGCCAGTACCTACGAGCAGTACTTC. Translating gives CASSLASTYEQYF.

This clone was counted a few times. This sequence joins TRBV15 and TRBJ1-6, with TRBD1 matching 9 bases. Per germline, CDR1 LNHNV and CDR2 YYDKDF (reference sequence). V gave up 1 base and J gave up 3 bases; unmatched junction bases: 4. The CDR3 consists of 17 residues. CDR3 DNA: TGTGCCACCAGCAGAGGGACAGGGGAAAGCTATAATTCACCCCTCCACTTT. Its protein is CATSRGTGESYNSPLHF.

The chain links TRBV4-2 to TRBJ1-1, with D tentatively TRBD1 (6 bases). Germline CDR1 and CDR2: LGHNA and YNFKEQ. Trimming shortened V by 4 bases and J by 1 base, and 13 bases separated the two germline ends. The CDR3 has 15 amino acids. Here the CDR3 reads CASSPEGVGNTEAFF. The CDR3 nucleotides read TGTGCCAGCAGCCCCGAGGGGGTGGGGAACACTGAAGCTTTCTTT.

The table lists this clone with a count of one. The chain couples TRBV4-3 to TRBJ1-1; D is possibly TRBD1 (5 bases). Trimming left V 1 base short and J 1 base short, with 10 bases between. Germline V gene data show CDR1 as LGHNA and CDR2 as YSLEER. The length of the CDR3 is 15 residues. The CDR3 here is CASSQVSGGNTEAFF. CDR3 sequence (DNA): TGCGCCAGCAGCCAAGTCTCCGGGGGGAACACTGAAGCTTTCTTT.

This clone was found a few times. This chain connects TRBV7-8 to TRBJ2-5; a possible D gene is TRBD2 (6 bases). Trimming cost V 6 bases and J 5 bases, with 13 bases left between them. Germline V gives CDR1 SGHVS, CDR2 FQNEAQ. This CDR3 is built from 13 residues. CDR3 region: CASRYQGGETQYF. In DNA form, the CDR3 reads TGTGCCAGCAGGTATCAGGGAGGCGAGACCCAGTACTTC.

The V call is TRBV10-3, the J call TRBJ1-4; perhaps TRBD1 as D (5 bases). Trimming stripped 3 bases from V and 8 bases from J, with 16 bases between. The CDR3 runs to 15 residues. Germline CDR1 and CDR2: ENHRY and SYGVKD. The CDR3 sequence: CAISDSRQGGEKLFF. CDR3 coding DNA: TGTGCCATCAGTGACAGTCGGCAGGGTGGCGAAAAACTGTTTTTT.

This rearrangement joins TRBV4-3 to TRBJ2-3; D unresolved. The CDR3 totals 15 residues. Germline V gives CDR1 LGHNA, CDR2 YSLEER. V lost 0 bases to trimming and J lost 2 bases, with 9 bases between them. The CDR3 bases are TGCGCCAGCAGCCAAGATTTAGTGAACACAGATACGCAGTATTTT. Its protein is CASSQDLVNTDTQYF.

The CDR3 DNA sequence: TGTGCCAGCAGCATTTTGGGCCAGGGCAATCAGCCCCAGCATTTT. This gives the protein CASSILGQGNQPQHF. The chain uses TRBV28 and TRBJ1-5; D is uncertain. V was trimmed by 6 bases and J by 2 bases, leaving 14 bases between them. The germline CDR1 and CDR2 sequences are MDHEN and SYDVKM. CDR3 length equals 15 residues. The full variable domain, in which reference TRBV28 and TRBJ1-5 provide the parts outside the CDR3, is DVKVTQSSRYLVKRTGEKVFLECVQDMDHENMFWYRQDPGLGLRLIYFSYDVKMKEKGDIPEGYSVSREKKERFSLILESASTNQTSMYLCASSILGQGNQPQHFGDGTRLSIL.

This clone was seen just once. This chain uses TRBV7-2 with TRBJ1-6; no clear D gene. The germline V and J ends were trimmed by 5 bases and 10 bases, with 21 bases remaining between them. Germline assignment: CDR1 SGHTA and CDR2 FQGNSA. The CDR3 is 16 residues long. CDR3 sequence reads: CASSPSQISRSSPLHF. The CDR3 DNA follows: TGTGCCAGCAGCCCAAGCCAGATCTCCCGGAGCTCACCCCTCCACTTT.

A single count supports this clone. This sequence joins TRBV30 and TRBJ2-7; D is uncertain. V lost 3 bases, J lost 3 bases, and 6 bases lay in between. The CDR3 runs to 11 residues. Germline lookup yields CDR1 GTSNPN and CDR2 SVGIG (reference sequence). The CDR3 spells CAWRRLYEQYF. The CDR3 DNA is TGTGCCTGGAGACGACTCTACGAGCAGTACTTC. The variable domain in full, completed from reference TRBV30 and TRBJ2-7, reads SQTIHQWPATLVQPVGSPLSLECTVEGTSNPNLYWYRQAAGRGLQLLFYSVGIGQISSEVPQNLSASRPQDRQFILSSKKLLLSDSGFYLCAWRRLYEQYFGPGTRLTVT.

This clone was observed once. The chain uses TRBV6-9 and TRBJ2-3, with D possibly TRBD1 on 5 matching bases. CDR1 is MNHGY and CDR2 is SVAAGI in the germline V gene. The CDR3 is 14 residues long. The germline V and J ends were trimmed by 3 bases and 2 bases, with 9 bases remaining between them. This CDR3 reads CASSYRRVTDTQYF. The CDR3, as DNA: TGTGCCAGCAGTTACCGCAGGGTCACAGATACGCAGTATTTT.

The chain recombines TRBV21-1 with TRBJ1-4. TRBV21-1 is listed as a pseudogene. This CDR3 spans 13 amino acids. CDR3 coding DNA: TGTGCCAGCAGTTCTGAATATCGGGAAAAACTGTTTTTT. Its translation is CASSSEYREKLFF.

This clone was seen just once. V gene TRBV24-1 combines with J gene TRBJ2-2, with a weak D call TRBD1 (6 bases). Trimming removed 12 bases at V and 2 bases at J, with 18 bases between. The CDR3 has 15 amino acids. Looked up from germline, CDR1 is KGHDR and CDR2 is SFDVKD. The chain's CDR3 is CASQGSQPNTGELFF. The CDR3 DNA sequence: TGTGCCTCCCAGGGGTCCCAACCCAACACCGGGGAGCTGTTTTTT.